A selection of T cell receptor beta chains follows, all from one sample in a study of T cells in Graves' hyperthyroidism and ophthalmopathy. TCRdb re-called the multiplex PCR reads through MiXCR, storing one row per CDR3 protein. Altogether roughly 650,000 distinct CDR3 sequences are present, roughly 16% being singletons, with the ten largest covering about 3.5%. Sequences were obtained from blood. All receptors come from a woman aged 40 to 55 with Graves' ophthalmopathy. Both conserved end residues are part of each CDR3. A D gene is named only where the DNA matches it firmly. Clone sizes are given selectively: once, few, many, or a class where the clone is expanded.

J gene: TRBJ2-1; clone size: .; D gene: TRBD2; V gene: TRBV5-1; CDR3 protein: CASSLERDGRSYEQFF; CDR3 DNA: TGCGCCAGCAGCTTGGAGCGCGACGGGAGGTCCTATGAGCAGTTCTTC
J gene: TRBJ1-1; clone size: many; D gene: .; V gene: TRBV5-1; CDR3 protein: CASSLGGRGDEAFF; CDR3 DNA: TGCGCCAGCAGCTTGGGAGGTAGGGGAGATGAAGCTTTCTTT
J gene: TRBJ1-2; clone size: few; D gene: TRBD1; V gene: TRBV9; CDR3 protein: CASSPIDRAPPNYGYTF; CDR3 DNA: TGTGCCAGCAGCCCCATTGACAGGGCTCCCCCTAACTATGGCTACACCTTC
J gene: TRBJ1-1; clone size: many; D gene: .; V gene: TRBV5-1; CDR3 protein: CASSPLRGTNTEAFF; CDR3 DNA: TGCGCCAGCAGCCCCTTACGAGGGACGAACACTGAAGCTTTCTTT
J gene: TRBJ2-1; clone size: many; D gene: .; V gene: TRBV11-2; CDR3 protein: CASSLDFGGYNEQFF; CDR3 DNA: TGTGCCAGCAGCTTAGATTTCGGGGGATACAATGAGCAGTTCTTC
J gene: TRBJ2-3; clone size: many; D gene: TRBD2; V gene: TRBV28; CDR3 protein: CASSLFYYAGLAGATDTQYF; CDR3 DNA: TGTGCCAGCAGTTTATTTTACTATGCGGGACTAGCGGGGGCCACAGATACGCAGTATTTT
J gene: TRBJ2-5; clone size: .; D gene: TRBD1; V gene: TRBV24-1; CDR3 protein: CATSDLRGQGQETQYF; CDR3 DNA: TGTGCCACCAGTGATTTGCGGGGACAGGGCCAAGAGACCCAGTACTTC
J gene: TRBJ2-1; clone size: .; D gene: .; V gene: TRBV28; CDR3 protein: CASSLVGRWFF; CDR3 DNA: TGTGCCAGCAGTTTGGTGGGTCGATGGTTCTTC
J gene: TRBJ2-1; clone size: few; D gene: .; V gene: TRBV2; CDR3 protein: CASSGGWSYNEQFF; CDR3 DNA: TGTGCCAGCAGTGGGGGCTGGTCCTACAATGAGCAGTTCTTC
J gene: TRBJ2-1; clone size: many; D gene: .; V gene: TRBV7-2; CDR3 protein: CASSLVPTAGEQFF; CDR3 DNA: TGTGCCAGCAGCTTAGTCCCGACCGCGGGTGAGCAGTTCTTC
J gene: TRBJ1-1; clone size: .; D gene: .; V gene: TRBV10-2; CDR3 protein: CASSQFLNTEAFF; CDR3 DNA: TGCGCCAGCAGCCAGTTCCTGAACACTGAAGCTTTCTTT
J gene: TRBJ2-7; clone size: many; D gene: .; V gene: TRBV7-2; CDR3 protein: CASSRRTGNEQYF; CDR3 DNA: TGTGCCAGCAGCCGGCGCACAGGGAATGAGCAGTACTTC
J gene: TRBJ1-5; clone size: many; D gene: .; V gene: TRBV2; CDR3 protein: CASGGRQPQHF; CDR3 DNA: TGTGCCAGCGGGGGGCGGCAGCCCCAGCATTTT
J gene: TRBJ2-3; clone size: .; D gene: .; V gene: TRBV5-1; CDR3 protein: CASSPGGLTTDTQYF; CDR3 DNA: TGCGCCAGCAGTCCGGGGGGCCTGACGACAGATACGCAGTATTTT
J gene: TRBJ1-5; clone size: few; D gene: .; V gene: TRBV6-6; CDR3 protein: CASSYGAGGNQPPHF; CDR3 DNA: TGTGCCAGCAGTTACGGAGCGGGGGGGAATCAGCCCCCCCATTTT
J gene: TRBJ1-4; clone size: many; D gene: .; V gene: TRBV12-3/TRBV12-4; CDR3 protein: CASSFRGRGEKLFF; CDR3 DNA: TGTGCCAGCAGCTTCCGGGGCCGTGGGGAAAAACTGTTTTTT
J gene: TRBJ2-2; clone size: many; D gene: .; V gene: TRBV30; CDR3 protein: CAWNSVRKIPNTGELFF; CDR3 DNA: TGTGCCTGGAATAGCGTCCGAAAAATCCCGAACACCGGGGAGCTGTTTTTT
J gene: TRBJ2-3; clone size: many; D gene: .; V gene: TRBV7-8; CDR3 protein: CASSSFLARAGLTDTQYF; CDR3 DNA: TGTGCCAGCAGCTCCTTTTTAGCGCGCGCAGGACTCACAGATACGCAGTATTTT
J gene: TRBJ2-6; clone size: .; D gene: .; V gene: TRBV6-1; CDR3 protein: CASAAESSGANVLTF; CDR3 DNA: TGTGCCAGCGCGGCCGAGAGCTCTGGGGCCAACGTCCTGACTTTC
J gene: TRBJ2-3; clone size: many; D gene: .; V gene: TRBV7-9; CDR3 protein: CASSPPLGQRGGDTQYF; CDR3 DNA: TGTGCCAGCAGCCCTCCACTTGGACAGAGAGGTGGAGATACGCAGTATTTT
J gene: TRBJ2-5; clone size: many; D gene: .; V gene: TRBV2; CDR3 protein: CASSGQLLGYQETQYF; CDR3 DNA: TGTGCCAGCAGTGGACAACTACTAGGGTACCAAGAGACCCAGTACTTC
J gene: TRBJ2-2; clone size: .; D gene: TRBD2; V gene: TRBV27; CDR3 protein: CASSSNELAGEPNTGELFF; CDR3 DNA: TGTGCCAGCAGTTCTAATGAACTAGCGGGAGAACCGAACACCGGGGAGCTGTTTTTT
J gene: TRBJ1-4; clone size: .; D gene: TRBD1; V gene: TRBV28; CDR3 protein: CASSFIGQGEEKLFF; CDR3 DNA: TGTGCCAGCAGTTTCATAGGACAGGGCGAGGAAAAACTGTTTTTT
J gene: TRBJ2-5; clone size: once; D gene: .; V gene: TRBV13; CDR3 protein: CASSNRDHVETQYF; CDR3 DNA: TGTGCCAGCAGCAACCGGGACCACGTAGAGACCCAGTACTTC
J gene: TRBJ2-5; clone size: few; D gene: TRBD2; V gene: TRBV4-2; CDR3 protein: CASSQEVGPLAGEEETQYF; CDR3 DNA: TGTGCCAGCAGCCAAGAGGTGGGCCCGCTAGCGGGAGAGGAAGAGACCCAGTACTTC
J gene: TRBJ2-5; clone size: few; D gene: .; V gene: TRBV6-1; CDR3 protein: CASSTGPGFRGKEETQYF; CDR3 DNA: TGTGCCAGCAGTACGGGCCCGGGGTTTCGGGGGAAAGAAGAGACCCAGTACTTC
J gene: TRBJ1-1; clone size: many; D gene: .; V gene: TRBV27; CDR3 protein: CASSASILLAEAFF; CDR3 DNA: TGTGCCAGCAGTGCATCCATTCTTTTGGCTGAAGCTTTCTTT
J gene: TRBJ2-5; clone size: .; D gene: TRBD2; V gene: TRBV20-1; CDR3 protein: CGARVLADHQETQYF; CDR3 DNA: TGCGGTGCTAGAGTACTAGCGGACCACCAAGAGACCCAGTACTTC
J gene: TRBJ1-1; clone size: few; D gene: .; V gene: TRBV4-1; CDR3 protein: CASSQEIFMNTEAFF; CDR3 DNA: TGCGCCAGCAGCCAAGAGATCTTCATGAACACTGAAGCTTTCTTT
J gene: TRBJ1-5; clone size: many; D gene: .; V gene: TRBV6-5; CDR3 protein: CASSYSGQSNQPQHF; CDR3 DNA: TGTGCCAGCAGTTACTCTGGACAGAGCAATCAGCCCCAGCATTTT
J gene: TRBJ2-5; clone size: many; D gene: .; V gene: TRBV2; CDR3 protein: CASSVYRGETQYF; CDR3 DNA: TGTGCCAGCAGTGTCTACAGAGGGGAGACCCAGTACTTC
J gene: TRBJ1-3; clone size: once; D gene: .; V gene: TRBV10-3; CDR3 protein: CATVGRGTIYF; CDR3 DNA: TGTGCCACCGTCGGGAGGGGCACCATATATTTT
J gene: TRBJ2-5; clone size: many; D gene: TRBD1; V gene: TRBV11-2; CDR3 protein: CASRWTGTGETQYF; CDR3 DNA: TGTGCCAGCAGGTGGACAGGGACGGGAGAGACCCAGTACTTC
J gene: TRBJ2-7; clone size: few; D gene: .; V gene: TRBV6-1; CDR3 protein: CASSSTTFSYEQYF; CDR3 DNA: TGTGCCAGCAGTTCGACAACCTTTTCCTACGAGCAGTACTTC
J gene: TRBJ2-5; clone size: few; D gene: TRBD2; V gene: TRBV15; CDR3 protein: CATSRGMSSGIETQYF; CDR3 DNA: TGTGCCACCAGCAGAGGCATGTCTAGCGGGATAGAGACCCAGTACTTC
J gene: TRBJ2-3; clone size: many; D gene: TRBD1; V gene: TRBV18; CDR3 protein: CASSPQGQGTDTQYF; CDR3 DNA: TGTGCCAGCTCACCCCAGGGACAGGGCACAGATACGCAGTATTTT
J gene: TRBJ1-1; clone size: many; D gene: .; V gene: TRBV27; CDR3 protein: CASSQGGAGTEAFF; CDR3 DNA: TGTGCCAGCAGCCAAGGGGGGGCAGGGACTGAAGCTTTCTTT
J gene: TRBJ1-2; clone size: .; D gene: TRBD1; V gene: TRBV19; CDR3 protein: CASSTYLGQGRGYGYTF; CDR3 DNA: TGTGCCAGTAGTACCTATCTCGGACAGGGCCGTGGCTATGGCTACACCTTC
J gene: TRBJ2-6; clone size: few; D gene: .; V gene: TRBV27; CDR3 protein: CASTHPGANVLTF; CDR3 DNA: TGTGCCAGCACCCACCCTGGGGCCAACGTCCTGACTTTC
J gene: TRBJ2-3; clone size: .; D gene: TRBD2; V gene: TRBV11-2; CDR3 protein: CASSHAGLAGSTDTQYF; CDR3 DNA: TGTGCCAGCAGCCATGCCGGACTAGCGGGGTCAACAGATACGCAGTATTTT
J gene: TRBJ2-1; clone size: .; D gene: .; V gene: TRBV29-1; CDR3 protein: CSVEDENLGPFF; CDR3 DNA: TGCAGCGTTGAAGATGAGAACTTAGGACCGTTCTTC